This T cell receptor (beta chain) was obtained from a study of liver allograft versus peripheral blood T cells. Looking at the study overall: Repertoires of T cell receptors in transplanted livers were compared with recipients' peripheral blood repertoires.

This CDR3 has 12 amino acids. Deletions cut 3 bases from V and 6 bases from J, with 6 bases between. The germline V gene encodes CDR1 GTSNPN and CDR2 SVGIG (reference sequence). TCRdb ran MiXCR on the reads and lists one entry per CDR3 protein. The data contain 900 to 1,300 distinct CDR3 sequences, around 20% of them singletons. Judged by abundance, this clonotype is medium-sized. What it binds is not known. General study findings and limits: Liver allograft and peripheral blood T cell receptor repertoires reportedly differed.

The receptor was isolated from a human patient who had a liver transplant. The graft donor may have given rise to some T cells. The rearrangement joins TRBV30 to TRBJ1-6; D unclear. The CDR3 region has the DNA TGTGCCTGGAGGCAGTTTAATTCACCCCTCCACTTT. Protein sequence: CAWRQFNSPLHF.